Each of the 24 T cell receptor beta chains below was sequenced from the same sample in a study of beta chain features in type 1 diabetes. Study conclusions and caveats: Researchers report that Type 1 diabetes patients had moderately but significantly shorter TCRB CDR3s across all four CD4+ subsets.

Expressed TCRB transcripts got sequenced, as all isolated RNA was reverse transcribed. The data were produced by immunoSEQ multiplex PCR, yet TCRdb's version contains in-frame clones alone and is incomplete. The data contain 300,000 or so clones, 14% of them singletons. These receptors have no known antigen. Input material: naive CD4+ T cells from blood. The origin of the receptors is a young man with type 1 diabetes.

J is TRBJ2-5 and V is TRBV6-5; a possible D gene is TRBD2 (5 bases). Germline-derived CDR1 and CDR2 are MNHEY and SVGAGI. The CDR3 has 15 amino acids. Trimming cost V 3 bases and J 4 bases, with 15 bases left between them. In DNA form, the CDR3 reads TGTGCCAGCAGTTATGGCCAGCTCCGGGGAGAGACCCAGTACTTC. Its translation: CASSYGQLRGETQYF.

The chain links TRBV30 to TRBJ1-1; D perhaps matches TRBD1 (6 bases). V was cut by 5 bases and J by 4 bases, with 14 bases left in between. Germline CDR1 is GTSNPN and CDR2 is SVGIG (reference sequence). This CDR3 comprises 13 residues. In DNA, the CDR3 is TGTGCCTGGGACAGGCGGGGGGGCACTGAAGCTTTCTTT. Residues: CAWDRRGGTEAFF.

This clone was picked up a small number of times. This same CDR3 is encoded by further DNA sequences in the sample. The J gene is TRBJ2-5, the V gene TRBV18, with D unclear. The V and J ends lost 2 bases and 5 bases respectively, with 3 bases between them. This CDR3 comprises 11 residues. The germline CDR1 and CDR2 sequences are KGHSH and LQKENI. As DNA, the CDR3 is TGTGCCAGCTCACCAGAGGAGACCCAGTACTTC. Translation gives CASSPEETQYF.

In this sample, this clone turned up a few times. The chain combines TRBV28 with TRBJ2-7; a weak D match, TRBD1 (5 bases). V was cut by 6 bases and J by 5 bases, with 17 bases left in between. Germline V CDR1 and CDR2: MDHEN, SYDVKM. The CDR3 extends over 14 amino acids. CDR3 nucleotides: TGTGCCAGCAGACAGTCCAGGGTTTGGGACGAGCAGTACTTC. It is translated as CASRQSRVWDEQYF.

This clone was detected a few times. The chain is built from TRBV19 and TRBJ2-1; D might be TRBD2 (6 bases). Trimming took 5 bases from V and 0 from J, leaving 17 bases between them. Germline assignment: CDR1 LNHDA and CDR2 SQIVND (reference sequence). CDR3 length: 17 amino acids. In DNA, the CDR3 is TGTGCCAGTAGTGGGTGGATAGCGGAAAGCTCCTACAATGAGCAGTTCTTC. Its translation: CASSGWIAESSYNEQFF.

This clone was seen only a few times. The chain carries TRBV5-1 and TRBJ2-3; TRBD1 agrees at 7 bases. The germline CDR1 and CDR2 sequences are SGHRS and YFSETQ. Germline trimming cut 7 bases from V and 0 bases from J; bases unmatched to any gene: 5. The CDR3 consists of 14 residues. Here the CDR3 DNA reads TGCGCCAGCCGTCGGGACAGTAGCACAGATACGCAGTATTTT. As protein: CASRRDSSTDTQYF. Together with reference TRBV5-1 and TRBJ2-3, the CDR3 gives the full variable domain: KAGVTQTPRYLIKTRGQQVTLSCSPISGHRSVSWYQQTPGQGLQFLFEYFSETQRNKGNFPGRFSGRQFSNSRSEMNVSTLELGDSALYLCASRRDSSTDTQYFGPGTRLTVL.

This clone has only a few counts. The chain is built from TRBV6-6 and TRBJ2-6; a possible D gene is TRBD1 (6 bases). Trimming pared 7 bases from V and 0 bases from J, leaving 13 bases between. This CDR3 is built from 16 residues. Per germline, CDR1 MNHNY and CDR2 SVGAGI (reference sequence). CDR3 amino acids: CASTVGGFSGANVLTF. CDR3 bases: TGTGCCAGCACCGTAGGGGGTTTCTCTGGGGCCAACGTCCTGACTTTC.

The table lists this clone with a few counts. The chain has TRBV18 and TRBJ2-1; D perhaps matches TRBD2 (6 bases). The CDR3 has 14 residues. CDR1 and CDR2 from the germline V gene are KGHSH and LQKENI. V was clipped by 5 bases and J by 2 bases, with 10 bases between them. CDR3 loop: CASSKTRTYNEQFF. CDR3 DNA sequence: TGTGCCAGCTCAAAGACTAGGACCTACAATGAGCAGTTCTTC. Combining the CDR3 with reference TRBV18 and TRBJ2-1 gives the whole variable domain NAGVMQNPRHLVRRRGQEARLRCSPMKGHSHVYWYRQLPEEGLKFMVYLQKENIIDESGMPKERFSAEFPKEGPSILRIQQVVRGDSAAYFCASSKTRTYNEQFFGPGTRLTVL.

This clone showed up just a few times. The chain combines TRBV9 with TRBJ2-1; TRBD1 aligns across 12 bases. Germline V lookup: CDR1 SGDLS, CDR2 YYNGEE. The CDR3 is 15 amino acids. The J segment lost 9 bases and the V segment lost 0 bases, leaving 4 bases of the junction unmatched. CDR3 sequence: CASSVAGTGGGEQFF. The CDR3 DNA is TGTGCCAGCAGCGTAGCAGGGACAGGGGGCGGTGAGCAGTTCTTC.

The sample holds one count of this clone. This sequence joins TRBV7-2 and TRBJ2-7; a weak D match, TRBD1 (5 bases). Germline loops: CDR1 SGHTA, CDR2 FQGNSA. V lost 5 bases and J 5 bases, leaving 19 bases between the germline ends. The CDR3 sequence is 15 residues long. Here the CDR3 DNA reads TGTGCCAGCAGCCCCCGAGGCAGGGTGGAAGACGAGCAGTACTTC. Translated, it gives CASSPRGRVEDEQYF.

The chain carries TRBV29-1 and TRBJ2-5, with D possibly being TRBD1 (5 bases). The CDR3 runs 11 residues. Per the germline V gene, CDR1 is SQVTM and CDR2 is ANQGSEA. Trimming stripped 7 bases from V and 5 bases from J, with 11 bases between. In DNA, the CDR3 is TGCAGCGCGATAGGGGTGGAGACCCAGTACTTC. Protein: CSAIGVETQYF.

This clone was found a few times. The V call is TRBV18, the J call TRBJ2-7; no definite D call. The CDR3 consists of 13 residues. Germline values: CDR1 KGHSH, CDR2 LQKENI. The V gene lost 5 bases and the J gene lost 3 bases, with 11 bases spanning the gap. CDR3 nucleotide sequence: TGTGCCAGCTCAATCAACAAGAACTACGAGCAGTACTTC. This gives the protein CASSINKNYEQYF.

A single count supports this clone. This chain uses TRBV28 with TRBJ1-1, with D perhaps matching TRBD1 (5 bases). This CDR3 spans 12 amino acids. CDR1 and CDR2 (germline): MDHEN, SYDVKM. V lost 7 bases and J 10 bases, leaving 16 bases between the germline ends. The CDR3 protein is CASTPPGQPAFF. CDR3 sequence (DNA): TGTGCCAGCACCCCTCCAGGACAACCAGCTTTCTTT.

The chain couples TRBV7-9 to TRBJ2-1; possibly TRBD2 for D (6 bases). Trimming took off 0 bases at V and 7 bases at J, with 7 bases between the two ends. The CDR3 runs to 13 residues. Germline CDR1 SEHNR, CDR2 FQNEAQ (reference sequence). The CDR3 DNA follows: TGTGCCAGCAGCTTAGCAGGGAGGAATGAGCAGTTCTTC. The encoded protein is CASSLAGRNEQFF.

This clone has a handful of counts. CDR3 sequence reads: CAACPSSYNEQFF. CDR3 coding DNA: TGTGCCGCTTGCCCCAGCTCCTACAATGAGCAGTTCTTC. The chain recombines TRBV6-5 with TRBJ2-1; D is unclear. V gave up 11 bases and J gave up 0 bases, with 11 bases separating them. The CDR3 is 13 residues long. The germline gives CDR1 MNHEY, CDR2 SVGAGI.

CDR3 sequence: CASSSINRLVRQETQYF. The CDR3 region has the DNA TGTGCCAGCAGCTCCATAAACCGACTAGTACGACAAGAGACCCAGTACTTC. This chain joins TRBV7-9 and TRBJ2-5; D perhaps matches TRBD2 (6 bases). V shed 4 bases and J shed 2 bases, with 20 bases lying between them. The CDR3 is 17 residues long. Germline assignment: CDR1 SEHNR and CDR2 FQNEAQ (reference sequence).

Here the CDR3 reads CASSPRGAATNEKLFF. Here the CDR3 DNA reads TGTGCCAGCAGCCCCCGAGGAGCGGCAACTAATGAAAAACTGTTTTTT. V usage is TRBV7-9 and J usage is TRBJ1-4, with unresolved D. Germline CDR1 and CDR2: SEHNR and FQNEAQ (reference sequence). V shed 5 bases and J shed 0 bases, with 13 bases lying between them. The CDR3 is 16 residues long.

The gene calls are TRBV28 and TRBJ2-7; D uncertain. The CDR3 contains 16 residues. Trimming removed 2 bases at V and 3 bases at J, with 17 bases between. Germline CDR1 reads MDHEN; CDR2 reads SYDVKM. This CDR3 is CASSLLNPESGYEQYF. CDR3 sequence (DNA): TGTGCCAGCAGTTTACTCAACCCAGAATCGGGCTACGAGCAGTACTTC.

The chain combines TRBV30 with TRBJ1-2; D is uncertain. Germline assignment: CDR1 GTSNPN and CDR2 SVGIG (reference sequence). V was shortened by 3 bases and J by 8 bases, with 13 bases between the two germline ends. This CDR3 is built from 12 residues. DNA for the CDR3: TGTGCCTGGAGCATCGGGAGAATAGGCTACACCTTC. Protein sequence: CAWSIGRIGYTF. Complete variable domain (other parts from reference TRBV30 and TRBJ1-2): SQTIHQWPATLVQPVGSPLSLECTVEGTSNPNLYWYRQAAGRGLQLLFYSVGIGQISSEVPQNLSASRPQDRQFILSSKKLLLSDSGFYLCAWSIGRIGYTFGSGTRLTVV.

This clone was found a few times. This chain uses TRBV4-3 with TRBJ2-1, with 8 nucleotides matching TRBD2. CDR3 length equals 21 residues. With V trimmed by 3 bases and J by 7 bases, 26 bases remained unmatched. The germline gives CDR1 LGHNA, CDR2 YSLEER. The CDR3 bases are TGCGCCAGCAGCCATCCTTGGGGGGGCCGGGAGGGCCAAGGAGTGAGGAATGAGCAGTTCTTC. Translating gives CASSHPWGGREGQGVRNEQFF.

The J gene is TRBJ2-7, the V gene TRBV5-4, with TRBD1 matching 9 bases. The CDR3 spans 15 residues. The junction had 5 bases not matched to a gene; V was cut back by 4 bases and J by 0 bases. Looked up from germline, CDR1 is SGHNT and CDR2 is YYREEE (reference sequence). The CDR3 DNA reads as TGTGCCAGCAGCCCTCGGACAGGGGCCTCCTACGAGCAGTACTTC. Translated: CASSPRTGASYEQYF. The full variable domain, rest sourced from reference TRBV5-4 and TRBJ2-7, is ETGVTQSPTHLIKTRGQQVTLRCSSQSGHNTVSWYQQALGQGPQFIFQYYREEENGRGNFPPRFSGLQFPNYSSELNVNALELDDSALYLCASSPRTGASYEQYFGPGTRLTVT.

J is TRBJ2-3 and V is TRBV2; 8 nucleotides agree with TRBD2. The CDR3 runs to 14 residues. Germline lookup yields CDR1 SNHLY and CDR2 FYNNEI. The V gene end was trimmed by 5 bases and the J gene end by 2 bases; junction bases not matched to a gene: 3. The CDR3 spells CASSKLAVTDTQYF. As DNA, the CDR3 is TGTGCCAGCAGTAAACTAGCGGTCACAGATACGCAGTATTTT.

This rearrangement joins TRBV7-9 to TRBJ2-1, with TRBD2 identical over 10 bases. Germline assignment: CDR1 SEHNR and CDR2 FQNEAQ (reference sequence). The CDR3 sequence is 14 residues long. V lost 2 bases and J lost 9; bases outside the gene matches: 4. CDR3 amino acids: CASSLLAGAFEQFF. DNA of the CDR3: TGTGCCAGCAGCTTACTAGCGGGAGCATTTGAGCAGTTCTTC.

This clone came up a few times. This chain joins TRBV7-2 and TRBJ2-5, with TRBD2 as a possible D gene (5 bases). The germline V and J ends were trimmed by 6 bases and 4 bases, with 12 bases remaining between them. CDR1 SGHTA and CDR2 FQGNSA come from the germline V gene. The CDR3 loop spans 13 amino acids. The CDR3 region is CASSTRVVETQYF. The CDR3 region has the DNA TGTGCCAGCAGTACGCGGGTGGTAGAGACCCAGTACTTC. Full variable domain (missing parts from reference TRBV7-2 and TRBJ2-5): GAGVSQSPSNKVTEKGKDVELRCDPISGHTALYWYRQSLGQGLEFLIYFQGNSAPDKSGLPSDRFSAERTGGSVSTLTIQRTQQEDSAVYLCASSTRVVETQYFGPGTRLLVL.